This T cell receptor (beta chain) was retrieved from a study of somatic mutations in cytotoxic T cells in rheumatoid arthritis. Whole-study results and caveats: Rheumatoid arthritis patients and age-matched healthy controls showed no significant difference in CD8+ T-cell clonality. Healthy controls showed no age-related rise in CD8+ clonality, whereas rheumatoid arthritis patients did.

Germline values: CDR1 LGHNA, CDR2 YSLEER. The length of the CDR3 is 15 residues. This clone was seen once. Its antigen is still unknown. Some clones are missing from TCRdb's copy, which holds only in-frame ones; the method was immunoSEQ multiplex PCR. The sample consists of just under 20,000 clones, roughly four fifths of them appearing once. The V call is TRBV4-3, the J call TRBJ2-5, with 10 nucleotides matching TRBD1. The J call is in doubt because the DNA end fits TRBJ2-7 better. This clonotype was obtained from a woman aged 45-60 years in good health. The sample was CD8+ T cells sorted from blood. CDR3 amino acids: CASSHDRGRAYEQYF. Written as DNA, the CDR3 is TGCGCCAGCAGCCATGACAGGGGGCGAGCCTACGAGCAGTACTTC.